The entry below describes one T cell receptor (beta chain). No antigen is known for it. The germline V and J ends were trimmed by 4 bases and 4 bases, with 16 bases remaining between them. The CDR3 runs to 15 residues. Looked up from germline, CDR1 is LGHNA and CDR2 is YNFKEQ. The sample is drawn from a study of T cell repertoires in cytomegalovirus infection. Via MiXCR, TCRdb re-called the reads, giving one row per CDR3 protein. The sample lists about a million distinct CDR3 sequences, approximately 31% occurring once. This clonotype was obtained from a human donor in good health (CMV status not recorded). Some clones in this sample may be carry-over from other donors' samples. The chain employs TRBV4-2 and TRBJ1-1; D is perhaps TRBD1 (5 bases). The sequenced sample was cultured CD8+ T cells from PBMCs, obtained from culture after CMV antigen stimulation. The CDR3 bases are TGTGCCAGCAGCCCAGGGACTTCTCGGTCCACTGAAGCTTTCTTT. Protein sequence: CASSPGTSRSTEAFF.